The 3 T cell receptor beta chains presented below share a single source sample, sequenced in a study of tumor-infiltrating lymphocytes in oesophageal squamous cell carcinoma. TCRdb reanalysed the PCR reads using MiXCR and keeps one entry per CDR3 protein. Of more than 9,500 distinct CDR3 sequences detected, roughly 54% appear once; the ten largest clones hold approximately 24%. The sample consisted of esophageal tumor tissue. These receptors all stem from a male donor with esophageal squamous cell carcinoma.

The genes are TRBV6-1 and TRBJ2-4, with TRBD1 as a possible D gene (5 bases). The tail of the sequence fits TRBJ2-5 better, so the J call may be wrong. The length of the CDR3 is 12 residues. The germline CDR1 and CDR2 sequences are MNHNS and SASEGT. The CDR3 region has the DNA TGTGCCAGCAGTTCAGGGTGGGAGACCCAGTACTTC. The encoded protein is CASSSGWETQYF.

The chain is built from TRBV7-2 and TRBJ2-3; D not certain. CDR3 size: 12 residues. Germline CDR1 is SGHTA and CDR2 is FQGNSA. The germline V and J ends were trimmed by 5 bases and 6 bases, with 9 bases remaining between them. This chain's CDR3 is CASSRARDTQYF. The CDR3 DNA sequence: TGTGCCAGCAGCCGCGCTCGTGATACGCAGTATTTT.

In its sample, this clonotype was seen once. The chain uses TRBV12-3 or TRBV12-4 and TRBJ2-5, with 15 nucleotides matching TRBD2. The length of the CDR3 is 15 residues. V dropped 7 bases and J dropped 4; count of bases not matched to a gene: 4. CDR3: CASTMGLAGGETQYF. Written as DNA, the CDR3 is TGTGCCAGCACTATGGGACTAGCGGGAGGAGAGACCCAGTACTTC.